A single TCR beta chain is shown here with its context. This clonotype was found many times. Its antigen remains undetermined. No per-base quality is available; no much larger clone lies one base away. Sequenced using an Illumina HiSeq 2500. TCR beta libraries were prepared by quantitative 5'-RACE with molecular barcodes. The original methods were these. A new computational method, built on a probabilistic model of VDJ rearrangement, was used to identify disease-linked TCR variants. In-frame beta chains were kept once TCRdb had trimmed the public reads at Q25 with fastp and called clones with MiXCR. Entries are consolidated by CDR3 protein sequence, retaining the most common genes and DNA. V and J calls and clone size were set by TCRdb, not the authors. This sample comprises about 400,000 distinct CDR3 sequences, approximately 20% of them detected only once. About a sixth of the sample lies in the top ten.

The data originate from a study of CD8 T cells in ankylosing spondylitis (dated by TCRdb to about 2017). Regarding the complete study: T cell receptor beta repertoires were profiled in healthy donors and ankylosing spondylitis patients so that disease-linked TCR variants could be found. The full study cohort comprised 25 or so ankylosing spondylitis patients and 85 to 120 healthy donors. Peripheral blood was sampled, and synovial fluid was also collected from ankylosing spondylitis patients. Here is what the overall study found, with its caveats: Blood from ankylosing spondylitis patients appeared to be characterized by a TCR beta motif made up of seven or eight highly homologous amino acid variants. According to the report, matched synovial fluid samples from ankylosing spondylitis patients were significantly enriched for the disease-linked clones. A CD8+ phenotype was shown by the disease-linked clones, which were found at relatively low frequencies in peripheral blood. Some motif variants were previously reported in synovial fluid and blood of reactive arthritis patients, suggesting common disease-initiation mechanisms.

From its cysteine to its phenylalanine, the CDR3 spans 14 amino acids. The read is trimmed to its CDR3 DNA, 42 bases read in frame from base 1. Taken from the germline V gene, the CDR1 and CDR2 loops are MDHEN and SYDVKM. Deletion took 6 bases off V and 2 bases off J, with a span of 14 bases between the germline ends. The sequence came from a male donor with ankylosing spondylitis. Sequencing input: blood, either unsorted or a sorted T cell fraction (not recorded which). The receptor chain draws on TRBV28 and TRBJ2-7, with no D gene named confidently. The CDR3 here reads CASRTLDGPYEQYF. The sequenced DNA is TGTGCCAGCAGGACCTTAGACGGACCCTACGAGCAGTACTTC.